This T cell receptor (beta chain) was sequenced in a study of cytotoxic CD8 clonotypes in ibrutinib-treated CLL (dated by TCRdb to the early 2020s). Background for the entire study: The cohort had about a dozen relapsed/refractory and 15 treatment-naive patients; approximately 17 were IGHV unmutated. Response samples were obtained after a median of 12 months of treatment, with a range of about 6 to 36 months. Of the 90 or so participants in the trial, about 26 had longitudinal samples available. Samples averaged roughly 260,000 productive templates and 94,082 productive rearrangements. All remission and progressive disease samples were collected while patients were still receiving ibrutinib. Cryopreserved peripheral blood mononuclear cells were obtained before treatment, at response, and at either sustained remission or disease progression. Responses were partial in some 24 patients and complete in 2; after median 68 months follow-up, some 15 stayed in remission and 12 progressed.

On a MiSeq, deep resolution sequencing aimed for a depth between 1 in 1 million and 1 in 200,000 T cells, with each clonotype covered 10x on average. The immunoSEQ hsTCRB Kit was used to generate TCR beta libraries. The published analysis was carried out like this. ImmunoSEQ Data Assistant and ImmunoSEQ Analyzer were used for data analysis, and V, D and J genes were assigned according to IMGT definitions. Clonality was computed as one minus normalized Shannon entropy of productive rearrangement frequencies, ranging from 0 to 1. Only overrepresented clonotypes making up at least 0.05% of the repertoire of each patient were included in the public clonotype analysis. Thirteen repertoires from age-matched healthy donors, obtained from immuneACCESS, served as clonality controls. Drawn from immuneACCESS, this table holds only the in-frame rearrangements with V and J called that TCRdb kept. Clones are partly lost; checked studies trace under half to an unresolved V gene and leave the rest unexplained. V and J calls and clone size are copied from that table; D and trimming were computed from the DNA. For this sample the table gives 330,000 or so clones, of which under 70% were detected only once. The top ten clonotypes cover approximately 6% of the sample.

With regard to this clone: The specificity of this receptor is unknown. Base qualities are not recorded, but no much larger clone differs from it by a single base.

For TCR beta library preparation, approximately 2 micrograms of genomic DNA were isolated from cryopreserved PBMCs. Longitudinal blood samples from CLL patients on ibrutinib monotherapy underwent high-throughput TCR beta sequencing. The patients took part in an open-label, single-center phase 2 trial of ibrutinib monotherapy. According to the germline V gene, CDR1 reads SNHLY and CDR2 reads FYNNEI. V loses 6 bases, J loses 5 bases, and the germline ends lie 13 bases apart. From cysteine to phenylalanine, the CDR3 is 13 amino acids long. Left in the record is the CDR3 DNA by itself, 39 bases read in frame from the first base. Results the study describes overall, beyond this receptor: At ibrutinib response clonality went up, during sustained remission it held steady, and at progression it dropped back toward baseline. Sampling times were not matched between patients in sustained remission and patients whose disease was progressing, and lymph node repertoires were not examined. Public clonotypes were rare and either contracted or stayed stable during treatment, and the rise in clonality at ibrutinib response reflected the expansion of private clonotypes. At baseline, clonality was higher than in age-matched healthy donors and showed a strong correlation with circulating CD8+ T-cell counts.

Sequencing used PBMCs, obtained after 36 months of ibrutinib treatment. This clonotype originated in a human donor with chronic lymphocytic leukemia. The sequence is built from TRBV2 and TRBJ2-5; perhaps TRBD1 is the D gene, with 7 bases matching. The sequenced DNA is TGTGCCAGCAGGGAGGGGGCTGGGGAGACCCAGTACTTC. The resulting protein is CASREGAGETQYF.